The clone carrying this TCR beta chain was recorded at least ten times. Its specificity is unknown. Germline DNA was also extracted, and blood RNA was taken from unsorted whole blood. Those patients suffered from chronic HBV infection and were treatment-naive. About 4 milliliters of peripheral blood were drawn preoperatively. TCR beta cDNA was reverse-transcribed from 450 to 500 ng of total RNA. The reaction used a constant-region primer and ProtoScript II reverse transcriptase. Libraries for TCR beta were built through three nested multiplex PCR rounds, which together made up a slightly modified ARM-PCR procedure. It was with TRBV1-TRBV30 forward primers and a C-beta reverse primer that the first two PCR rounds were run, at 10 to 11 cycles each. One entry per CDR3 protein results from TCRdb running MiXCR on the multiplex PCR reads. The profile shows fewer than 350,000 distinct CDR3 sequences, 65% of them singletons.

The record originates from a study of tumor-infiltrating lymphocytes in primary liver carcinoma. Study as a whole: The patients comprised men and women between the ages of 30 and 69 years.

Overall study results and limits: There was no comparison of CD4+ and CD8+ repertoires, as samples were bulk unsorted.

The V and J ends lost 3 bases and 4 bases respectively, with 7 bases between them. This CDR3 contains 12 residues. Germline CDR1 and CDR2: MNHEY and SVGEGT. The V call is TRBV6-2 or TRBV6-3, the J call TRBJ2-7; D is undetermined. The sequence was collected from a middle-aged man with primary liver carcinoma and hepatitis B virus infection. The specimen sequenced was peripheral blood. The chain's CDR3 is CASSYRSYEQYF. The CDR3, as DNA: TGTGCCAGCAGTTATCGTTCTTACGAGCAGTACTTC.